These 18 T cell receptor beta chains share one sample of origin, sequenced in a study of T cells in Graves' hyperthyroidism and ophthalmopathy. Amplified TCR beta CDR3 regions derived from RNA transcripts. The HTBI primer set was used in a first-round RT-PCR of the TCR CDR3. Each CDR3 protein is one row after TCRdb ran MiXCR on the multiplex PCR reads. The sample has around 250,000 distinct CDR3 sequences, approximately 24% seen once. Sequencing used blood. The origin of the receptors is a woman between 40 and 55 years old with Graves' ophthalmopathy.

This clonotype was counted at least ten times. V and J are TRBV14 and TRBJ2-7; maybe TRBD2 (6 bases). Germline V gene lookup returns CDR1 SGHDN and CDR2 FVKESK. CDR3 size: 14 residues. Between the trimmed V and J ends, which lost 3 bases and 5 bases, there was a span of 14 bases. CDR3 coding DNA: TGTGCCAGCAGCCACCCAGGGAGGCTCAACGAGCAGTACTTC. Translating gives CASSHPGRLNEQYF.

This chain uses TRBV28 with TRBJ1-1; D call uncertain. V gave up 2 bases and J gave up 8 bases, with 9 bases separating them. This CDR3 has 12 amino acids. The germline V gene has CDR1 MDHEN and CDR2 SYDVKM. CDR3 bases: TGTGCCAGCAGTTTAGAGACTGCAGAAGCTTTCTTT. Translating gives CASSLETAEAFF.

This clonotype appeared a few times. The J gene is TRBJ1-5, the V gene TRBV30, with D perhaps matching TRBD1 (5 bases). The CDR3 sequence is 17 residues long. V gave up 0 bases and J gave up 6 bases, with 21 bases separating them. The germline CDR1 and CDR2 sequences are GTSNPN and SVGIG (reference sequence). The CDR3 spells CAWSVGRMGRGGQPQHF. In DNA, the CDR3 is TGTGCCTGGAGTGTGGGCCGGATGGGGAGGGGTGGTCAGCCCCAGCATTTT.

At least ten counts were recorded for this clonotype. The chain uses TRBV3-1 and TRBJ2-5, with TRBD1 matching over 8 bases. The germline CDR1 and CDR2 sequences are LGHDT and YNNKEL (reference sequence). Losses at the gene ends were 2 bases for V and 5 bases for J; bases not matched to a gene: 4. The CDR3 spans 14 residues. The CDR3 reads CASSQQGAGETQYF. CDR3 DNA sequence: TGTGCCAGCAGCCAACAGGGGGCAGGGGAGACCCAGTACTTC.

This clonotype was recorded at least ten times. J is TRBJ2-7 and V is TRBV5-1; 11 bases agree with TRBD2. The length of the CDR3 is 15 residues. J gave up 4 bases and V 2 bases, and 5 bases lay outside the gene matches. Germline loops: CDR1 SGHRS, CDR2 YFSETQ. The CDR3: CASSLSGTSGYEQYF. The CDR3 nucleotides read TGCGCCAGCAGCTTATCCGGGACTAGCGGATACGAGCAGTACTTC.

This clonotype has at least ten counts. The chain couples TRBV20-1 to TRBJ2-5; 14 bases map to TRBD2. The CDR3 covers 16 residues. Unmatched junction bases numbered 10, after V lost 5 bases and J lost 5 bases. The germline V gene has CDR1 DFQATT and CDR2 SNEGSKA (reference sequence). The CDR3 here is CSAPRLAGGPRETQYF. The CDR3 nucleotides read TGCAGTGCTCCCCGACTAGCGGGAGGGCCTCGGGAGACCCAGTACTTC.

This clonotype came up many times. The rearrangement links TRBV3-1 to TRBJ2-5; D may be TRBD1 (5 bases). CDR1 LGHDT and CDR2 YNNKEL come from the germline V gene (reference sequence). The CDR3 spans 12 residues. Trimming removed 2 bases from V and 4 bases from J, with 5 bases in between. The CDR3 sequence is CASSQRGETQYF. The CDR3 bases are TGTGCCAGCAGCCAAAGGGGAGAGACCCAGTACTTC.

For this clonotype: A much larger clone differs from this one at a single base, so this may be a read error. No conserved phenylalanine or tryptophan is present at the end of the CDR3, so a read error is the likely explanation. The gene calls are TRBV18 and TRBJ2-2, with 8 nucleotides matching TRBD2. Looked up from germline, CDR1 is KGHSH and CDR2 is LQKENI. This CDR3 comprises 15 residues. The CDR3 DNA follows: TGTGCCACCTCATACTTAGCGGGAAACACCGGGGAGCTGTTTCTT. Protein sequence: CATSYLAGNTGELFL.

This clonotype was seen at least ten times. J is TRBJ1-1 and V is TRBV7-2; weak D call: TRBD1 (5 bases). The CDR3 runs 13 residues. V was clipped by 8 bases and J by 8 bases, with 18 bases between them. CDR1 and CDR2 from the germline V gene are SGHTA and FQGNSA. The CDR3 DNA follows: TGTGCCAGCCTCATACCCCCGGGGCTAGAAGCTTTCTTT. It translates to CASLIPPGLEAFF. Supplemented by reference TRBV7-2 and TRBJ1-1, the full variable domain reads GAGVSQSPSNKVTEKGKDVELRCDPISGHTALYWYRQSLGQGLEFLIYFQGNSAPDKSGLPSDRFSAERTGGSVSTLTIQRTQQEDSAVYLCASLIPPGLEAFFGQGTRLTVV.

This clonotype has a count of ten or more. The J gene is TRBJ1-1, the V gene TRBV28; D ambiguous. In germline, CDR1 is MDHEN, CDR2 SYDVKM. The CDR3 is 12 residues long. The ends were cut back, 5 bases at V and 4 bases at J, with 8 bases in the middle. For the CDR3, the DNA is TGTGCCAGCAGTACTATGAGCACTGAAGCTTTCTTT. This sequence encodes CASSTMSTEAFF.

In its sample, this clonotype is medium-sized (0.01 to 0.1%). The chain couples TRBV15 to TRBJ1-1; D unresolved. The CDR3 loop spans 13 amino acids. Trimming cost V 3 bases and J 1 base, with 6 bases left between them. Germline V gene sequence: CDR1 LNHNV, CDR2 YYDKDF (reference sequence). CDR3 residues: CATSRRENTEAFF. Here the CDR3 DNA reads TGTGCCACCAGCAGGAGGGAGAACACTGAAGCTTTCTTT.

This clonotype was counted ten times or more. The chain carries TRBV19 and TRBJ2-2; no reliable D call. The CDR3 is made up of 14 amino acids. Trimming removed 2 bases at V and 2 bases at J, with 6 bases between. CDR1 LNHDA and CDR2 SQIVND come from the germline V gene (reference sequence). The CDR3 sequence: CASSISPNTGELFF. The CDR3, as DNA: TGTGCCAGTAGTATATCCCCTAACACCGGGGAGCTGTTTTTT. The full variable domain, its missing parts supplied by reference TRBV19 and TRBJ2-2, is DGGITQSPKYLFRKEGQNVTLSCEQNLNHDAMYWYRQDPGQGLRLIYYSQIVNDFQKGDIAEGYSVSREKKESFPLTVTSAQKNPTAFYLCASSISPNTGELFFGEGSRLTVL.

This clonotype was recorded at least ten times. V is TRBV29-1 and J is TRBJ2-6; 8 nucleotides line up with TRBD1. This CDR3 region has 18 residues. The V gene end was trimmed by 3 bases and the J gene end by 4 bases; junction bases not matched to a gene: 14. CDR1 is SQVTM, CDR2 ANQGSEA, per germline. The CDR3 protein is CSVEVSAGGAGGANVLTF. CDR3 DNA sequence: TGCAGCGTTGAGGTTTCGGCAGGGGGCGCGGGAGGGGCCAACGTCCTGACTTTC.

This clonotype was seen ten or more times. The genes are TRBV19 and TRBJ1-5, with 10 bases that match TRBD1. Trimming cost V 0 bases and J 2 bases; bases outside gene matches: 4. This CDR3 is 17 amino acids long. From germline, CDR1 is LNHDA and CDR2 SQIVND (reference sequence). This chain's CDR3 is CASSIDIGTGGNQPQHF. CDR3 nucleotide sequence: TGTGCCAGTAGTATAGATATCGGGACAGGGGGCAATCAGCCCCAGCATTTT. The full variable domain, completed using reference TRBV19 and TRBJ1-5, is DGGITQSPKYLFRKEGQNVTLSCEQNLNHDAMYWYRQDPGQGLRLIYYSQIVNDFQKGDIAEGYSVSREKKESFPLTVTSAQKNPTAFYLCASSIDIGTGGNQPQHFGDGTRLSIL.

The chain is built from TRBV30 and TRBJ2-1; D uncertain. CDR1 and CDR2 from the germline V gene are GTSNPN and SVGIG (reference sequence). Trimming took off 2 bases at V and 5 bases at J, with 4 bases between the two ends. The CDR3 runs to 11 residues. The CDR3 is CAWSYNNEQFF. The CDR3 DNA reads as TGTGCCTGGAGTTATAACAATGAGCAGTTCTTC. The entire variable domain, with the rest obtained from reference TRBV30 and TRBJ2-1, is as follows: SQTIHQWPATLVQPVGSPLSLECTVEGTSNPNLYWYRQAAGRGLQLLFYSVGIGQISSEVPQNLSASRPQDRQFILSSKKLLLSDSGFYLCAWSYNNEQFFGPGTRLTVL.

This clonotype was seen at least ten times. The chain couples TRBV6-1 to TRBJ2-5, with TRBD2 matching over 9 bases. V gave up 3 bases and J gave up 5 bases; unmatched junction bases: 16. The CDR3 has 18 residues. Looked up from germline, CDR1 is MNHNS and CDR2 is SASEGT. CDR3 DNA: TGTGCCAGCAGTGATTTCGGCGGGAGGGCCTATGGTGGGGAGACCCAGTACTTC. This encodes CASSDFGGRAYGGETQYF.

This clonotype was found a few times. The chain has TRBV12-5 and TRBJ2-3; the D gene is possibly TRBD1 (6 bases). The germline CDR1 and CDR2 sequences are LGHNT and FRNRAP. This CDR3 is 17 amino acids long. V lost 1 base and J 0 bases, leaving 14 bases between the germline ends. The CDR3: CASGLALDSTSTDTQYF. CDR3 DNA sequence: TGTGCTAGTGGTTTGGCTCTGGACAGCACTAGCACAGATACGCAGTATTTT.

Ten or more counts support this clonotype. At one of its ends the junction is not consistent with the germline gene, which may arise from a read error. V usage is TRBV11-2 and J usage is TRBJ2-7; maybe TRBD2 (6 bases). This CDR3 region has 11 residues. In germline, CDR1 is SGHAT, CDR2 FQNNGV. CDR3 sequence: CASSLVGGASF. As DNA, the CDR3 is TGTGCCAGCAGCTTAGTAGGCGGGGCAAGCTTC.